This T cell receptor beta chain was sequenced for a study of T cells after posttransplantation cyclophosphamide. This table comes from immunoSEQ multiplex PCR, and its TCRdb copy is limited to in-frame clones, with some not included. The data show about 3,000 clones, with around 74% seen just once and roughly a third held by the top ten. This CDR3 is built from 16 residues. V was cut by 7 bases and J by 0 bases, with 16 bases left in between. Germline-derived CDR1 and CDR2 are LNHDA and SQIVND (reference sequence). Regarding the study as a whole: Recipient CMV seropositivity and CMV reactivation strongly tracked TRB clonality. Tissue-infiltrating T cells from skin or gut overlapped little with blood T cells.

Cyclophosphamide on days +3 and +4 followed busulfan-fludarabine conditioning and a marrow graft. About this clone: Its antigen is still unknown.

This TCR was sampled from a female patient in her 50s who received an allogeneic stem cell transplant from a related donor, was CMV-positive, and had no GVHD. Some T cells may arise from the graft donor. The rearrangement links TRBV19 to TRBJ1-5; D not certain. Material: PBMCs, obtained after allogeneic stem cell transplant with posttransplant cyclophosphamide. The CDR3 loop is CASTPRHLYSNQPQHF. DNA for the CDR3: TGTGCCAGTACCCCGAGGCACCTCTATAGCAATCAGCCCCAGCATTTT. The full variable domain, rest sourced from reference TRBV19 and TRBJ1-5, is DGGITQSPKYLFRKEGQNVTLSCEQNLNHDAMYWYRQDPGQGLRLIYYSQIVNDFQKGDIAEGYSVSREKKESFPLTVTSAQKNPTAFYLCASTPRHLYSNQPQHFGDGTRLSIL.